The 28 T cell receptor beta chains below all came from one sample that was sequenced in a study of blood T cells in healthy people across ages. Primed by a sample-barcoded 5' primer and a J-beta primer mix, a second PCR proceeded for roughly 7 to 11 cycles. TCRdb ran MiXCR on the 5' RACE reads and lists one entry per CDR3 protein. Here the sample spans approximately 800,000 distinct CDR3 sequences, around 25% being singletons. The same data also contributed to another study, on T cells of mothers and their children.

The sample consisted of blood. The receptors derive from a boy younger than 18 in good health.

The V call is TRBV4-3, the J call TRBJ2-5; D is possibly TRBD1 (5 bases). Germline-derived CDR1 and CDR2 are LGHNA and YSLEER. Trimming shortened V by 4 bases and J by 4 bases, and 22 bases separated the two germline ends. This CDR3 comprises 17 residues. This CDR3 reads CASSPVRLGDLRETQYF. As DNA, the CDR3 is TGCGCCAGCAGCCCCGTCCGGCTAGGGGATCTGCGAGAGACCCAGTACTTC.

The rearrangement uses TRBV7-2 and TRBJ2-7; a possible D gene is TRBD1 (9 bases). The germline V gene encodes CDR1 SGHTA and CDR2 FQGNSA. V lost 5 bases, J lost 5 bases, and 19 bases lay in between. The CDR3 has 15 amino acids. CDR3 region: CASSQEGQGLDEQYF. The CDR3 DNA sequence: TGTGCCAGCAGCCAAGAGGGACAGGGACTAGACGAGCAGTACTTC.

This clonotype occurred a few times. V gene TRBV14 combines with J gene TRBJ2-1, with 9 positions matching TRBD1. J was trimmed by 2 bases and V by 4 bases; bases with no gene match: 6. Looked up from germline, CDR1 is SGHDN and CDR2 is FVKESK. The CDR3 is 16 amino acids. As DNA, the CDR3 is TGTGCCAGCAGCCGACAGGGGGAGGCCACCTACAATGAGCAGTTCTTC. The encoded protein is CASSRQGEATYNEQFF. The whole variable domain, remainder taken from reference TRBV14 and TRBJ2-1, is EAGVTQFPSHSVIEKGQTVTLRCDPISGHDNLYWYRRVMGKEIKFLLHFVKESKQDESGMPNNRFLAERTGGTYSTLKVQPAELEDSGVYFCASSRQGEATYNEQFFGPGTRLTVL.

This clonotype was detected only a few times. V is TRBV20-1 and J is TRBJ2-1, with D tentatively TRBD2 (6 bases). Trimming left V 3 bases short and J 4 bases short, with 13 bases between. Per germline, CDR1 DFQATT and CDR2 SNEGSKA (reference sequence). The CDR3 sequence is 14 residues long. CDR3 nucleotide sequence: TGCAGTGCTAGGCGGAGGGCATTGTACAATGAGCAGTTCTTC. Its translation: CSARRRALYNEQFF.

This clonotype was observed a handful of times. This sequence joins TRBV3-1 and TRBJ1-1; possibly TRBD1 for D (5 bases). The CDR3 length is 14 residues. Germline V CDR1 and CDR2: LGHDT, YNNKEL (reference sequence). Trimming pared 2 bases from V and 3 bases from J, leaving 10 bases between. The DNA for the CDR3 is TGTGCCAGCAGCCAACCAGGGCGGGACACTGAAGCTTTCTTT. Translation: CASSQPGRDTEAFF.

This clonotype has only a few counts. The chain couples TRBV28 to TRBJ2-4; D is unresolved. Trimming stripped 5 bases from V and 1 base from J, with 6 bases between. Germline V gives CDR1 MDHEN, CDR2 SYDVKM. The CDR3 loop spans 13 amino acids. The DNA of the CDR3 is TGTGCCAGCAGTACCCCGGCCAAAAACATTCAGTACTTC. Amino acid sequence: CASSTPAKNIQYF.

The chain joins TRBV29-1 to TRBJ2-1; D is uncertain. Germline V gene data show CDR1 as SQVTM and CDR2 as ANQGSEA. Between the trimmed V and J ends, which lost 1 base and 15 bases, there was a span of 13 bases. The CDR3 is 11 residues long. The CDR3 is CSVEVSGELFF. The CDR3 bases are TGCAGCGTTGAAGTATCTGGGGAACTGTTCTTC.

This chain connects TRBV7-9 to TRBJ1-2; perhaps TRBD1 as D (6 bases). Trimming took 5 bases from V and 4 from J, leaving 17 bases between them. In germline, CDR1 is SEHNR, CDR2 FQNEAQ (reference sequence). The CDR3 is made up of 15 amino acids. DNA of the CDR3: TGTGCCAGCAGCCTTGGACAGACCTCATTCTATGGCTACACCTTC. As protein: CASSLGQTSFYGYTF.

J is TRBJ2-5 and V is TRBV18; D not resolved. This CDR3 has 15 residues. Germline V gene lookup returns CDR1 KGHSH and CDR2 LQKENI. V lost 0 bases, J lost 1 base, and 9 bases lay in between. DNA of the CDR3: TGTGCCAGCTCACCACCGGGTATGCGCCAAGAGACCCAGTACTTC. Translated: CASSPPGMRQETQYF.

This clonotype was picked up a small number of times. CDR3 residues: CASSPEQRAPYNEQFF. CDR3 DNA: TGTGCCAGCTCACCCGAGCAGCGGGCCCCCTACAATGAGCAGTTCTTC. The chain links TRBV18 to TRBJ2-5; the D gene is possibly TRBD2 (6 bases). The DNA end lines up better with TRBJ2-1; the J call may be wrong. This CDR3 has 16 amino acids. Germline assignment: CDR1 KGHSH and CDR2 LQKENI.

This chain links TRBV12-5 with TRBJ1-2; D is possibly TRBD1 (5 bases). Germline V CDR1 and CDR2: LGHNT, FRNRAP. V was pared by 5 bases and J by 2 bases, with 9 bases between. CDR3 length equals 13 residues. CDR3 sequence (DNA): TGTGCTAGTGGTCCGGGACGGAACTATGGCTACACCTTC. It is translated as CASGPGRNYGYTF.

This chain connects TRBV2 to TRBJ2-1; 9 nucleotides line up with TRBD2. This CDR3 region has 14 residues. Trimming at V came to 6 bases and at J to 3 bases, leaving 3 bases not matched to a gene. Looked up from germline, CDR1 is SNHLY and CDR2 is FYNNEI. CDR3 coding DNA: TGTGCCAGCAGGGCGGGAGGGGGCTACAATGAGCAGTTCTTC. Translating gives CASRAGGGYNEQFF. Together with reference TRBV2 and TRBJ2-1, the CDR3 gives the full variable domain: EPEVTQTPSHQVTQMGQEVILRCVPISNHLYFYWYRQILGQKVEFLVSFYNNEISEKSEIFDDQFSVERPDGSNFTLKIRSTKLEDSAMYFCASRAGGGYNEQFFGPGTRLTVL.

J is TRBJ2-3 and V is TRBV4-3, with D tentatively TRBD2 (6 bases). Germline assignment: CDR1 LGHNA and CDR2 YSLEER. The V gene lost 1 base and the J gene lost 11 bases, with 22 bases spanning the gap. The CDR3 length is 16 residues. The chain's CDR3 is CASSQAVTGAEGMQYF. Written as DNA, the CDR3 is TGCGCCAGCAGCCAAGCGGTCACCGGGGCGGAGGGTATGCAGTATTTT.

There are a few counts of this clonotype. The V call is TRBV29-1, the J call TRBJ1-6; tentatively, D is TRBD1 (5 bases). The CDR3 loop spans 12 amino acids. Germline V gives CDR1 SQVTM, CDR2 ANQGSEA. V was cut by 4 bases and J by 7 bases, with 8 bases left in between. The CDR3, as DNA: TGCAGCGTTGGGGACCCGAATTCACCCCTCCACTTT. Its protein is CSVGDPNSPLHF.

The V and J genes are TRBV5-1 and TRBJ2-3, with D unresolved. Trimming removed 4 bases at V and 4 bases at J, with 7 bases between. The germline V gene encodes CDR1 SGHRS and CDR2 YFSETQ. The CDR3 totals 12 residues. The CDR3 reads CASSHGADTQYF. The CDR3, as DNA: TGCGCCAGCAGCCATGGGGCAGATACGCAGTATTTT.

The chain combines TRBV27 with TRBJ2-5, with D perhaps TRBD2 (7 bases). This CDR3 comprises 16 residues. Germline V gene data show CDR1 as MNHEY and CDR2 as SMNVEV (reference sequence). Trimming stripped 5 bases from V and 1 base from J, with 17 bases between. The CDR3 region is CASSPKAGATQETQYF. CDR3 sequence (DNA): TGTGCCAGCAGTCCGAAGGCGGGGGCCACCCAAGAGACCCAGTACTTC.

This clonotype was picked up one time. V usage is TRBV6-6 and J usage is TRBJ2-3; no clear D. V lost 2 bases, J lost 2 bases, and 8 bases lay in between. Germline CDR1 reads MNHNY; CDR2 reads SVGAGI (reference sequence). There are 14 residues in the CDR3. The CDR3 nucleotides are TGTGCCAGCAGTTACCGGAGTATCACAGATACGCAGTATTTT. Its protein product is CASSYRSITDTQYF.

J is TRBJ1-2 and V is TRBV7-2; 7 bases fit TRBD1. J was trimmed by 4 bases and V by 2 bases; bases with no gene match: 10. CDR3 length: 16 amino acids. Germline V lookup: CDR1 SGHTA, CDR2 FQGNSA. Here the CDR3 DNA reads TGTGCCAGCAGCTTATTCCAGGGGGAGTCCGCCTATGGCTACACCTTC. Translation gives CASSLFQGESAYGYTF.

The chain links TRBV5-6 to TRBJ2-5; 8 bases agree with TRBD2. Germline assignment: CDR1 SGHDT and CDR2 YYEEEE. With 0 bases clipped from V and 5 bases from J, the junction kept 6 bases outside the gene matches. The CDR3 is 15 amino acids. The CDR3 spells CASSLGGLAVETQYF. The CDR3 DNA sequence: TGTGCCAGCAGCTTGGGCGGACTAGCTGTGGAGACCCAGTACTTC.

V is TRBV4-3 and J is TRBJ2-5; TRBD1 might be the D (6 bases). The V and J ends lost 4 bases and 5 bases respectively, with 23 bases between them. The CDR3 extends over 17 amino acids. Germline loops: CDR1 LGHNA, CDR2 YSLEER. In nucleotides, the CDR3 is TGCGCCAGCAGCCCCTGGCCCCCCAACTCGCAGGGGGAGACCCAGTACTTC. This gives the protein CASSPWPPNSQGETQYF.

This clonotype has just a few counts. The chain joins TRBV4-3 to TRBJ2-2; D may be TRBD2 (6 bases). This CDR3 spans 16 amino acids. In germline, CDR1 is LGHNA, CDR2 YSLEER. V was trimmed by 0 bases and J by 3 bases, leaving 11 bases between them. CDR3 DNA: TGCGCCAGCAGCCAAGAAGCAGGAGGGGACACCGGGGAGCTGTTTTTT. This translates into CASSQEAGGDTGELFF.

The sample holds a few counts of this clonotype. The chain uses TRBV3-1 and TRBJ1-3; no clear D gene. Per the germline V gene, CDR1 is LGHDT and CDR2 is YNNKEL (reference sequence). This CDR3 contains 16 residues. Trimming took 0 bases from V and 0 from J, leaving 9 bases between them. CDR3 in amino acids: CASSQDGTVSGNTIYF. The DNA for the CDR3 is TGTGCCAGCAGCCAAGATGGAACGGTCTCTGGAAACACCATATATTTT.

The chain recombines TRBV5-1 with TRBJ2-1; D is unclear. CDR1 and CDR2 from the germline V gene are SGHRS and YFSETQ. This CDR3 has 13 amino acids. V was cut by 0 bases and J by 7 bases, with 8 bases left in between. The CDR3 loop reads CASSLGLQNEQFF. The DNA of the CDR3 is TGCGCCAGCAGCTTGGGGCTCCAAAATGAGCAGTTCTTC.

The sample holds a few counts of this clonotype. The chain recombines TRBV6-5 with TRBJ1-5; 10 bases align to TRBD1. J was trimmed by 3 bases and V by 6 bases; bases with no gene match: 5. From germline, CDR1 is MNHEY and CDR2 SVGAGI. The CDR3 spans 15 residues. The CDR3 region has the DNA TGTGCCAGCAGACCGGGGACAGGGGACAATCAGCCCCAGCATTTT. As protein: CASRPGTGDNQPQHF.

The chain couples TRBV24-1 to TRBJ2-5; possible D gene TRBD2, 7 bases. Trimming pared 3 bases from V and 4 bases from J, leaving 17 bases between. CDR3 length: 16 residues. Looked up from germline, CDR1 is KGHDR and CDR2 is SFDVKD. This chain's CDR3 is CATSDPRGPQSETQYF. CDR3 nucleotides: TGTGCCACCAGTGATCCGCGGGGGCCCCAATCAGAGACCCAGTACTTC.

This chain uses TRBV9 with TRBJ2-1, with a possible D match to TRBD1 (6 bases). CDR1 SGDLS and CDR2 YYNGEE come from the germline V gene. CDR3 size: 18 residues. Trimming removed 3 bases at V and 6 bases at J, with 25 bases between. CDR3 region: CASSADGTTWILCNEQFF. The CDR3 region has the DNA TGTGCCAGCAGCGCCGACGGGACAACGTGGATATTATGCAATGAGCAGTTCTTC.

This chain connects TRBV7-2 to TRBJ2-5, with D perhaps matching TRBD1 (6 bases). From germline, CDR1 is SGHTA and CDR2 FQGNSA. Trimming removed 3 bases from V and 9 bases from J, with 23 bases in between. The CDR3 sequence is 16 residues long. The CDR3 sequence: CASSLDSPPRLAPQYF. In DNA form, the CDR3 reads TGTGCCAGCAGCTTGGACAGCCCCCCAAGGTTGGCGCCCCAGTACTTC.

This rearrangement joins TRBV7-9 to TRBJ2-5, with TRBD1 matching over 7 bases. Germline V gives CDR1 SEHNR, CDR2 FQNEAQ (reference sequence). The CDR3 spans 16 residues. V shed 5 bases and J 2 bases; nucleotides not matched to a gene: 11. CDR3 DNA: TGTGCCAGCAGCCTCTCCGGGACAGCACCACAAGAGACCCAGTACTTC. Translation gives CASSLSGTAPQETQYF.